A selection of T cell receptor beta chains follows, all from one sample in a study of blood T cell repertoires in COVID-19. The protocol was immunoSEQ multiplex PCR, while the TCRdb copy is restricted to in-frame clones and leaves out a portion. The table shows approximately 530,000 clones, with approximately 88% occurring only once. Sequencing input: peripheral blood. The receptors derive from a woman in her forties or fifties with COVID-19, enrolled during active disease. CDR3s include the opening cysteine and the closing phenylalanine or tryptophan. Fields, in order: CDR3 DNA, CDR3 protein, D gene, clone size, V gene, J gene. D genes are given only for firm matches. Not every row has a clone size; where given, it reads once, few, many or a size class.

cdr3_nt: TGTGCCAGCGGGGGGACCTTAGCCAAAAACATTCAGTACTTC; cdr3_aa: CASGGTLAKNIQYF; d_call: .; clone_size: .; v_call: TRBV28; j_call: TRBJ2-4
cdr3_nt: TGTGCCAGCAGTTACTCCCAGACTAGCGGGAGCCGCAGGGAGTATTTT; cdr3_aa: CASSYSQTSGSRREYF; d_call: TRBD2; clone_size: few; v_call: TRBV6-6; j_call: TRBJ2-3
cdr3_nt: TGCGCCAGCGCCGGGGGTACTAACTATGGCTACACCTTC; cdr3_aa: CASAGGTNYGYTF; d_call: .; clone_size: .; v_call: TRBV5-1; j_call: TRBJ1-2
cdr3_nt: TGTGCCAGCAGTTTCGCCTCCTCCAGCGAGCAGTACTTC; cdr3_aa: CASSFASSSEQYF; d_call: .; clone_size: .; v_call: TRBV27; j_call: TRBJ2-7
cdr3_nt: TGTGCCAGCTCGCCGAACAGTGGACAAGGAACCGGGGAGCTGTTTTTT; cdr3_aa: CASSPNSGQGTGELFF; d_call: .; clone_size: .; v_call: TRBV18; j_call: TRBJ2-2
cdr3_nt: TGTGCCAGCAAGACTAACACTGAAGCTTTCTTT; cdr3_aa: CASKTNTEAFF; d_call: .; clone_size: .; v_call: TRBV12-3/TRBV12-4; j_call: TRBJ1-1
cdr3_nt: TGTGCCAGCAGTTATGACAACCTTTCCTATGGCTACACCTTC; cdr3_aa: CASSYDNLSYGYTF; d_call: .; clone_size: .; v_call: TRBV6-5; j_call: TRBJ1-2
cdr3_nt: TGTGCCAGCACCACCACGGGACTTCCGGGGGATTTTAGTGAAAAACTGTTTTTT; cdr3_aa: CASTTTGLPGDFSEKLFF; d_call: .; clone_size: .; v_call: TRBV5-5; j_call: TRBJ1-4
cdr3_nt: TGTGCCTGGGGGACAGGGCAGTACGAAAAACTGTTTTTT; cdr3_aa: CAWGTGQYEKLFF; d_call: TRBD1; clone_size: .; v_call: TRBV30; j_call: TRBJ1-4
cdr3_nt: TGTGCCAGCAGTGAATGGGGCGCAGATACGCAGTATTTT; cdr3_aa: CASSEWGADTQYF; d_call: .; clone_size: .; v_call: TRBV2; j_call: TRBJ2-3